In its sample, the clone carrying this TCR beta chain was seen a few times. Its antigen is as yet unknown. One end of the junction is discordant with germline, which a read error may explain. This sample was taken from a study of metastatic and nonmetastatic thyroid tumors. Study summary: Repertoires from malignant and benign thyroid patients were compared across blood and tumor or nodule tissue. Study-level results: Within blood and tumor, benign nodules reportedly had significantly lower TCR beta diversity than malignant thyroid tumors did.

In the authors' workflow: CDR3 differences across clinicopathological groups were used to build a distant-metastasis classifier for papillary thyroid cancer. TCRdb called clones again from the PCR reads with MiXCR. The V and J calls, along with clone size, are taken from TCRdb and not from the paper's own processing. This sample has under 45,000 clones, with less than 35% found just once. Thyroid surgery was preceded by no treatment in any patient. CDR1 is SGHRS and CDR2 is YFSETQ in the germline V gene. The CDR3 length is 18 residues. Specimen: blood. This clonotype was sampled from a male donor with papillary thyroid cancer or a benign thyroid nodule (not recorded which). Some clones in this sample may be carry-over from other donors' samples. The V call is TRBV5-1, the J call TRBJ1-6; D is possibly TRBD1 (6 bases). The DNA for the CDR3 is TGCGCCAGCAGCTTGGGGGACACTAGCGGGTCCTATAGTTCACCCCTCCACTTT. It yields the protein CASSLGDTSGSYSSPLHF.